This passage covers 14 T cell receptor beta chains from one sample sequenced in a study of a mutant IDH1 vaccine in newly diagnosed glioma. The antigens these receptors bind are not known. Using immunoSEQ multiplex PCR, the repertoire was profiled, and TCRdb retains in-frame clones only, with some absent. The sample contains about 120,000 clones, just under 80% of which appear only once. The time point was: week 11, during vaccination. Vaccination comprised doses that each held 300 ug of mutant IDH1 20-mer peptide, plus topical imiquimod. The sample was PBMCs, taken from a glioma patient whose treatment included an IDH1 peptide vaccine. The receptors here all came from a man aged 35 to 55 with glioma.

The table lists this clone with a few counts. CDR3 in amino acids: CASSLIGAGPDAEQYF. DNA for the CDR3: TGTGCCAGCAGTCTTATTGGTGCGGGGCCAGATGCCGAGCAGTACTTC. The rearrangement uses TRBV11-1 and TRBJ2-7; D is perhaps TRBD2 (6 bases). Germline V lookup: CDR1 SGHAT, CDR2 FQDESV (reference sequence). The CDR3 contains 16 residues. Trimming removed 6 bases from V and 6 bases from J, with 24 bases in between.

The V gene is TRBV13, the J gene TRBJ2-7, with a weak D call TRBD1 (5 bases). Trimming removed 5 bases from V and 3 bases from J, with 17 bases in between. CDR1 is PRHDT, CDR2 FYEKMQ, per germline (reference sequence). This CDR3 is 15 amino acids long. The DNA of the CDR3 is TGTGCCAGCAGCGCCCGGTTGGGGCGTAACTACGAGCAGTACTTC. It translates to CASSARLGRNYEQYF.

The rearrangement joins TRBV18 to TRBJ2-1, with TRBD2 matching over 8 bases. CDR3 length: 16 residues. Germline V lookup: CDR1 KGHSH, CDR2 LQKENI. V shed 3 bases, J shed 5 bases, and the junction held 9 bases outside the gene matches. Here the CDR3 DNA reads TGTGCCAGCTCACCGAGAGCGGGGGCCCTTGACAATGAGCAGTTCTTC. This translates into CASSPRAGALDNEQFF. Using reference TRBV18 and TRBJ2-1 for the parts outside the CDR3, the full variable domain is NAGVMQNPRHLVRRRGQEARLRCSPMKGHSHVYWYRQLPEEGLKFMVYLQKENIIDESGMPKERFSAEFPKEGPSILRIQQVVRGDSAAYFCASSPRAGALDNEQFFGPGTRLTVL.

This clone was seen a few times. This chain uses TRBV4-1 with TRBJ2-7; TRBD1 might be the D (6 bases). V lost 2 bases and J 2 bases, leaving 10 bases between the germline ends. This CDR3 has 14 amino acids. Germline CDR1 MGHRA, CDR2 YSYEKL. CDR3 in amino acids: CASSQPDRPYEQYF. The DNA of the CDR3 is TGCGCCAGCAGCCAACCTGACAGGCCCTACGAGCAGTACTTC.

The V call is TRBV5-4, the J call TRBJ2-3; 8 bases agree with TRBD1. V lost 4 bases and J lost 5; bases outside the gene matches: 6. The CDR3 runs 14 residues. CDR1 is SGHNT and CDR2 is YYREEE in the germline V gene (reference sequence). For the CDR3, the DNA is TGTGCCAGCAGCCCGGGACAGGCGAGAGATACGCAGTATTTT. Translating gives CASSPGQARDTQYF.

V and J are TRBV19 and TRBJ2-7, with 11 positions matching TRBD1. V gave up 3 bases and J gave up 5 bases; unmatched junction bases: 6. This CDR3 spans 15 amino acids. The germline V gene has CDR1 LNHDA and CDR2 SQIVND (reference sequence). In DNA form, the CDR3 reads TGTGCCAGTAGTATTTGGACAGGGGGCCAGAACGAGCAGTACTTC. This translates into CASSIWTGGQNEQYF. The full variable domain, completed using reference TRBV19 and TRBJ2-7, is DGGITQSPKYLFRKEGQNVTLSCEQNLNHDAMYWYRQDPGQGLRLIYYSQIVNDFQKGDIAEGYSVSREKKESFPLTVTSAQKNPTAFYLCASSIWTGGQNEQYFGPGTRLTVT.

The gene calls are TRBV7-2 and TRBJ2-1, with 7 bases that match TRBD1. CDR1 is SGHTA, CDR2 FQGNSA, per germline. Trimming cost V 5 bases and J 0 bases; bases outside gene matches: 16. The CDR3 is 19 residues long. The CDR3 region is CASSPMGPRQGSSYNEQFF. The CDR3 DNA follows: TGTGCCAGCAGCCCAATGGGGCCCCGACAGGGCAGCTCCTACAATGAGCAGTTCTTC.

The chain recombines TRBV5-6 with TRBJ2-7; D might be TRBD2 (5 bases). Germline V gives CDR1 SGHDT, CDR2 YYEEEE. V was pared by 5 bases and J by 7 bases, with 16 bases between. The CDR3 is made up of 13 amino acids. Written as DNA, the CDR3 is TGTGCCAGCAGTTTTCAGCGGCCGGGTGAGCAGTACTTC. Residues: CASSFQRPGEQYF.

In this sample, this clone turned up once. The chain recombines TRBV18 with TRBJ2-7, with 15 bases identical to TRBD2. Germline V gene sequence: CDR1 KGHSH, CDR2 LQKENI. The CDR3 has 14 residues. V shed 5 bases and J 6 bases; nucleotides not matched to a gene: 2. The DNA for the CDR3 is TGTGCCAGCTCAGGGGGACTAGCGGGAGGCGAGCAGTACTTC. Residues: CASSGGLAGGEQYF.

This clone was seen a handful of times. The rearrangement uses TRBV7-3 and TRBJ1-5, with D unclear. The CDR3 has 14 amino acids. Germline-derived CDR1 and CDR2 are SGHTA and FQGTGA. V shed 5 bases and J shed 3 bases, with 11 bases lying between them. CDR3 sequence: CASSLSELNQPQHF. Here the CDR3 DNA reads TGTGCCAGCAGCCTATCTGAGCTCAATCAGCCCCAGCATTTT. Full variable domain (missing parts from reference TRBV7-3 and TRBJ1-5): GAGVSQTPSNKVTEKGKYVELRCDPISGHTALYWYRQSLGQGPEFLIYFQGTGAADDSGLPNDRFFAVRPEGSVSTLKIQRTERGDSAVYLCASSLSELNQPQHFGDGTRLSIL.

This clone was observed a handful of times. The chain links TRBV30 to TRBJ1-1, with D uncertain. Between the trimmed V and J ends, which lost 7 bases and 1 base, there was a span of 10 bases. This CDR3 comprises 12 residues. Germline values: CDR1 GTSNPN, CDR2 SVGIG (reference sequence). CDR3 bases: TGTGCCTACTCCCGGTCGAACACTGAAGCTTTCTTT. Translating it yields CAYSRSNTEAFF.

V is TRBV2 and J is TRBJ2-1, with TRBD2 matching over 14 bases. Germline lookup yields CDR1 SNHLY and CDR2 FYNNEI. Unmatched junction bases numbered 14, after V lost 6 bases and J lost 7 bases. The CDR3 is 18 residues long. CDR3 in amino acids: CASRRTGGRLAGGNEQFF. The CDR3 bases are TGTGCCAGCAGACGGACAGGGGGAAGACTAGCGGGAGGGAATGAGCAGTTCTTC.

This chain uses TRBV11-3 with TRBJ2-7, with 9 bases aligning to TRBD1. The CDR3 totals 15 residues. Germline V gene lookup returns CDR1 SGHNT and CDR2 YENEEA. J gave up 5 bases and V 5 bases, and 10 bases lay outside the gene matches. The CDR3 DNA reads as TGTGCCAGCAGCCGCTCGGGACAGGGACGGCACGAGCAGTACTTC. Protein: CASSRSGQGRHEQYF.

The CDR3 DNA is TGCAGCGTTGAAGATCCAGAACAGGCCGGGAATGAGCAGTTCTTC. Its protein product is CSVEDPEQAGNEQFF. The chain links TRBV29-1 to TRBJ2-1; maybe TRBD1 (5 bases). The CDR3 runs to 15 residues. The germline V gene has CDR1 SQVTM and CDR2 ANQGSEA. With 0 bases removed from V and 7 bases from J, the gap between germline ends came to 16 bases.